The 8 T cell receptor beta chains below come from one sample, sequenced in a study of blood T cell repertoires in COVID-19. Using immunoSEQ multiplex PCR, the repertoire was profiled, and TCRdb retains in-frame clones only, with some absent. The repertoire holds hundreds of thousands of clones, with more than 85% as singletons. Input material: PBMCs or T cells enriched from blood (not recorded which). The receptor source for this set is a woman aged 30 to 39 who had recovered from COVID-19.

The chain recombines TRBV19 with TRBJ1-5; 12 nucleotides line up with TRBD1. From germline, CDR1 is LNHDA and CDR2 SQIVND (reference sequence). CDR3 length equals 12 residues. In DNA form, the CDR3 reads TGTGGATCCGGGACAGGGGGCGAGCCCCAGCATTTT. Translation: CGSGTGGEPQHF.

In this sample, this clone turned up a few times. CDR3 nucleotides: TGTGCCAGCACCCAAAGGGAGGGATCCACTGAAGCTTTCTTT. Protein sequence: CASTQREGSTEAFF. The rearrangement links TRBV27 to TRBJ1-1; no definite D call. CDR1 MNHEY and CDR2 SMNVEV come from the germline V gene (reference sequence). The ends were cut back, 7 bases at V and 4 bases at J, with 16 bases in the middle. The CDR3 runs 14 residues.

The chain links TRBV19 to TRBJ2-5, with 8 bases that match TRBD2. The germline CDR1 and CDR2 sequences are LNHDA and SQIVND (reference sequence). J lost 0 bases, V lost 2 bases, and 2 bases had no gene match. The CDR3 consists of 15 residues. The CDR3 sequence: CASSITSGDQETQYF. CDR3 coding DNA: TGTGCCAGTAGTATAACTAGCGGAGACCAAGAGACCCAGTACTTC. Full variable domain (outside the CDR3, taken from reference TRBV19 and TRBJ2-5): DGGITQSPKYLFRKEGQNVTLSCEQNLNHDAMYWYRQDPGQGLRLIYYSQIVNDFQKGDIAEGYSVSREKKESFPLTVTSAQKNPTAFYLCASSITSGDQETQYFGPGTRLLVL.

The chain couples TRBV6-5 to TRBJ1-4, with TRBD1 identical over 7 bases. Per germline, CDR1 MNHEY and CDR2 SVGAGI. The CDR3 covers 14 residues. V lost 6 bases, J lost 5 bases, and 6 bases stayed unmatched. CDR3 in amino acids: CASRKGQTNEKLFF. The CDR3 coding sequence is TGTGCCAGCAGGAAGGGACAGACAAATGAAAAACTGTTTTTT.

The CDR3 bases are TGTGCCAGCAGCTTCTGGCAGTCAGATACGCAGTATTTT. This sequence encodes CASSFWQSDTQYF. V usage is TRBV5-4 and J usage is TRBJ2-3; D is unclear. Germline CDR1 SGHNT, CDR2 YYREEE (reference sequence). V was cut by 2 bases and J by 4 bases, with 8 bases left in between. The CDR3 has 13 residues.

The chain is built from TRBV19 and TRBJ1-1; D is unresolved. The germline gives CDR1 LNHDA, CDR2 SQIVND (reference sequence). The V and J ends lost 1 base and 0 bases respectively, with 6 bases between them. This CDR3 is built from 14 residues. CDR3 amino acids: CASSIGVLNTEAFF. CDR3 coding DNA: TGTGCCAGTAGTATAGGAGTGTTGAACACTGAAGCTTTCTTT.

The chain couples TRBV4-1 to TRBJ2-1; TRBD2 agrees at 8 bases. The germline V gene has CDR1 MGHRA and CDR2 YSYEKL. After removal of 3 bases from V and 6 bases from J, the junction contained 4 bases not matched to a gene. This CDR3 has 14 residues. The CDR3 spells CASSQREESNEQFF. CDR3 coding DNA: TGCGCCAGCAGCCAGCGGGAGGAAAGCAATGAGCAGTTCTTC.

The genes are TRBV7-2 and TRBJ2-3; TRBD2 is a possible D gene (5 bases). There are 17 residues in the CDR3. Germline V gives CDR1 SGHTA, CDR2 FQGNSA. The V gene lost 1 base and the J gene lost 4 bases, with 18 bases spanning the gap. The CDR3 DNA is TGTGCCAGCAGCTTAGTAGGTAGTCCGGGATATGCAGATACGCAGTATTTT. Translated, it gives CASSLVGSPGYADTQYF.